This T cell receptor beta chain emerged from a study of blood T cells in healthy people across ages. The CDR3 is made up of 15 amino acids. The J segment lost 4 bases and the V segment lost 3 bases, leaving 8 bases of the junction unmatched. CDR1 and CDR2 from the germline V gene are SGHRS and YFSETQ. Alongside a J-beta primer mix, a sample-barcoded 5' primer served in a second PCR lasting about 7 to 11 cycles. Each CDR3 protein gets one entry after TCRdb re-called the 5' RACE reads with MiXCR. The sample lists more than 750,000 distinct CDR3 sequences; about 29% were seen once. This clonotype was found a few times. These records were also assigned to another study, of T cells of mothers and their children.

The chain uses TRBV5-1 and TRBJ2-3; 7 nucleotides align to TRBD1. The sample was blood. This clonotype was obtained from a woman in her forties in good health. CDR3 DNA sequence: TGCGCCAGCAGCTCGGACAGGTATTCCGCAGATACGCAGTATTTT. Residues: CASSSDRYSADTQYF.